The 29 T cell receptor beta chains below all came from one sample that was sequenced in a study of CD4 T cells in relation to SARS-CoV-2 and coronaviruses. Assay: immunoSEQ multiplex PCR; the TCRdb copy retains only in-frame clones and omits some. The table records about 43,000 clones, over 70% of them present only once. For these TCRs, the target antigens are not known. Sequenced: naive CD4+ T cells from PBMCs, cultured in vitro. Subset reported: naive CD4+ T cells isolated by negative enrichment. These receptors all stem from an adult with COVID-19.

This clone showed up just once. This chain links TRBV28 with TRBJ1-2; 7 nucleotides line up with TRBD1. Germline CDR1 MDHEN, CDR2 SYDVKM. The CDR3 covers 14 residues. Trimming took 4 bases from V and 5 from J; bases not matched to a gene: 7. CDR3 amino acids: CASSSNRGRYGYTF. CDR3 sequence (DNA): TGTGCCAGCAGTTCTAACAGGGGCCGGTATGGCTACACCTTC.

The chain has TRBV27 and TRBJ2-3, with TRBD2 as a possible D gene (5 bases). Deletions cut 7 bases from V and 1 base from J, with 12 bases between. The CDR3 extends over 14 amino acids. In germline, CDR1 is MNHEY, CDR2 SMNVEV (reference sequence). The CDR3 loop is CASKRAEGTDTQYF. The CDR3 DNA is TGTGCCAGCAAACGAGCGGAAGGCACAGATACGCAGTATTTT.

This clone has just a few counts. The chain joins TRBV5-1 to TRBJ2-7; a possible D gene is TRBD2 (6 bases). The V gene's germline CDR1 is SGHRS and CDR2 YFSETQ. The CDR3 extends over 15 amino acids. V lost 0 bases and J lost 2, with 12 bases in between. CDR3: CASSLGSGGTYEQYF. In nucleotides, the CDR3 is TGCGCCAGCAGCTTGGGTAGCGGAGGGACCTACGAGCAGTACTTC.

The chain couples TRBV28 to TRBJ1-3, with 7 bases matching TRBD1. CDR1 and CDR2 from the germline V gene are MDHEN and SYDVKM. V lost 7 bases to trimming and J lost 1 base; unmatched junction nucleotides: 7. This CDR3 spans 15 amino acids. The CDR3 bases are TGTGCCAGCAAACTACAGGGGCCATCTGGAAACACCATATATTTT. It is translated as CASKLQGPSGNTIYF.

In its sample, this clone was seen once. The chain uses TRBV7-3 and TRBJ2-3, with no clear D. Germline V gene sequence: CDR1 SGHTA, CDR2 FQGTGA. The V gene lost 3 bases and the J gene lost 2 bases, with 9 bases spanning the gap. This CDR3 has 14 residues. CDR3 nucleotide sequence: TGTGCCAGCAGCTTGGACCCTATCACAGATACGCAGTATTTT. The encoded protein is CASSLDPITDTQYF. Complete variable domain (other parts from reference TRBV7-3 and TRBJ2-3): GAGVSQTPSNKVTEKGKYVELRCDPISGHTALYWYRQSLGQGPEFLIYFQGTGAADDSGLPNDRFFAVRPEGSVSTLKIQRTERGDSAVYLCASSLDPITDTQYFGPGTRLTVL.

The table lists this clone with a few counts. The chain links TRBV2 to TRBJ1-6; the match to TRBD1 covers 10 bases. V trimming: 5 bases; J trimming: 8 bases; junction bases outside the gene matches: 6. Germline-derived CDR1 and CDR2 are SNHLY and FYNNEI. The CDR3 consists of 15 residues. This chain's CDR3 is CASSRQGASHSPLHF. As DNA, the CDR3 is TGTGCCAGCAGTCGACAGGGGGCGAGTCATTCACCCCTCCACTTT.

This chain joins TRBV5-1 and TRBJ2-4; TRBD1 matches at 8 bases. Trimming at V came to 3 bases and at J to 7 bases, leaving 3 bases not matched to a gene. Germline CDR1 SGHRS, CDR2 YFSETQ. This CDR3 spans 13 amino acids. DNA of the CDR3: TGCGCCAGCAGCTCCGGACAGGGTAACATTCAGTACTTC. Its protein product is CASSSGQGNIQYF.

The V call is TRBV30, the J call TRBJ2-2, with D perhaps matching TRBD1 or TRBD2 (5 bases each). Germline lookup yields CDR1 GTSNPN and CDR2 SVGIG (reference sequence). The CDR3 has 18 amino acids. Trimming pared 4 bases from V and 5 bases from J, leaving 26 bases between. The CDR3 DNA is TGTGCCTGGAAACCGAGGGGCAGTTTCCTATCGCGGACCGGGGAGCTGTTTTTT. Translation gives CAWKPRGSFLSRTGELFF.

The rearrangement uses TRBV20-1 and TRBJ2-1; D unclear. The germline V gene encodes CDR1 DFQATT and CDR2 SNEGSKA (reference sequence). The length of the CDR3 is 13 residues. Trimming pared 3 bases from V and 9 bases from J, leaving 15 bases between. The CDR3 spells CSASGGRVGEQFF. The CDR3 nucleotides read TGCAGTGCTAGTGGCGGCCGGGTGGGTGAGCAGTTCTTC.

This chain joins TRBV28 and TRBJ2-4, with a possible D match to TRBD1 (6 bases). Deletions cut 2 bases from V and 0 bases from J, with 11 bases between. Germline CDR1 reads MDHEN; CDR2 reads SYDVKM. CDR3 length: 16 amino acids. The DNA of the CDR3 is TGTGCCAGCAGTTTAGGACAGCGCCTAGCCAAAAACATTCAGTACTTC. Its protein product is CASSLGQRLAKNIQYF. Full variable domain (remainder filled in from reference TRBV28 and TRBJ2-4): DVKVTQSSRYLVKRTGEKVFLECVQDMDHENMFWYRQDPGLGLRLIYFSYDVKMKEKGDIPEGYSVSREKKERFSLILESASTNQTSMYLCASSLGQRLAKNIQYFGAGTRLSVL.

This clone was observed a single time. The V gene is TRBV29-1, the J gene TRBJ2-7; D uncertain. The CDR3 extends over 15 amino acids. Germline CDR1 is SQVTM and CDR2 is ANQGSEA. V was trimmed by 0 bases and J by 4 bases, leaving 16 bases between them. As DNA, the CDR3 is TGCAGCGTTGAAGATGGGCGTGCTTCGCAGTACGAGCAGTACTTC. Residues: CSVEDGRASQYEQYF.

This sequence joins TRBV27 and TRBJ1-4; weak D call: TRBD1 (6 bases). Deletions cut 2 bases from V and 8 bases from J, with 9 bases between. Per germline, CDR1 MNHEY and CDR2 SMNVEV (reference sequence). The CDR3 covers 13 residues. CDR3 amino acids: CASSLGGGEKLFF. For the CDR3, the DNA is TGTGCCAGCAGTTTAGGGGGCGGGGAAAAACTGTTTTTT.

This clone was found once. The rearrangement uses TRBV28 and TRBJ1-4; 11 bases map to TRBD1. From germline, CDR1 is MDHEN and CDR2 SYDVKM. The V segment lost 6 bases and the J segment 8 bases; nucleotides outside the gene matches: 11. This CDR3 is 16 amino acids long. The CDR3 protein is CASRLLGGTGGEKLFF. For the CDR3, the DNA is TGTGCCAGCAGACTCCTAGGAGGGACAGGGGGAGAAAAACTGTTTTTT.

The J gene is TRBJ1-6, the V gene TRBV28; 8 bases are shared with TRBD1. Germline V gene lookup returns CDR1 MDHEN and CDR2 SYDVKM. This CDR3 has 18 amino acids. The V segment lost 5 bases and the J segment 0 bases; nucleotides outside the gene matches: 9. In nucleotides, the CDR3 is TGTGCCAGCAGTCCCCAGGGGGCTGCGAGCTCCTATAATTCACCCCTCCACTTT. This encodes CASSPQGAASSYNSPLHF.

The chain links TRBV11-2 to TRBJ2-7; possible D gene TRBD2, 5 bases. V dropped 4 bases and J dropped 7 bases, with 20 bases sitting between them. The CDR3 length is 15 residues. Per germline, CDR1 SGHAT and CDR2 FQNNGV. The CDR3 DNA follows: TGTGCCAGCAGCTCCCCCCGACTCAAACGCGGGGAGCAGTACTTC. It is translated as CASSSPRLKRGEQYF.

The V and J genes are TRBV6-2 or TRBV6-3 and TRBJ1-5; no clear D gene. The CDR3 runs to 14 residues. V lost 3 bases and J 3 bases, leaving 9 bases between the germline ends. From germline, CDR1 is MNHEY and CDR2 SVGEGT. The CDR3 is CASSYGHPNQPQHF. The CDR3 DNA is TGTGCCAGCAGTTATGGGCACCCCAATCAGCCCCAGCATTTT.

V is TRBV28 and J is TRBJ2-7; D unclear. Germline CDR1 MDHEN, CDR2 SYDVKM. V was trimmed by 5 bases and J by 3 bases, leaving 5 bases between them. The CDR3 is 11 amino acids. CDR3 DNA: TGTGCCAGCAGTCTAAACTACGAGCAGTACTTC. Translating it yields CASSLNYEQYF.

This clone came up once. V usage is TRBV5-4 and J usage is TRBJ2-1; TRBD2 aligns across 16 bases. Germline V gene sequence: CDR1 SGHNT, CDR2 YYREEE (reference sequence). V lost 4 bases to trimming and J lost 5 bases; unmatched junction nucleotides: 9. This CDR3 contains 18 residues. The CDR3 nucleotides are TGTGCCAGCAGCCCAGGGACTAGCGGGAGGGCCCATAACAATGAGCAGTTCTTC. Protein sequence: CASSPGTSGRAHNNEQFF.

This clone was observed a single time. CDR3: CASSPPGADTQYF. In DNA form, the CDR3 reads TGTGCCAGCAGCCCCCCCGGGGCAGATACGCAGTATTTT. The chain joins TRBV28 to TRBJ2-3, with D possibly being TRBD2 (5 bases). From germline, CDR1 is MDHEN and CDR2 SYDVKM. The CDR3 spans 13 residues. V was trimmed by 6 bases and J by 4 bases, leaving 11 bases between them.

This sequence joins TRBV3-1 (or the pseudogene TRBV3-2) and TRBJ2-1; no reliable D call. Per the germline V gene, CDR1 is LGHDT and CDR2 is YNNKEL (reference sequence). The V end was cut by 6 bases, the J end by 8 bases, with 14 bases between. This CDR3 is 13 amino acids long. CDR3 amino acids: CASRSPKRDEQFF. DNA for the CDR3: TGTGCCAGCAGAAGTCCTAAGCGCGATGAGCAGTTCTTC.

The chain joins TRBV2 to TRBJ2-1; tentatively, D is TRBD2 (6 bases). The germline V gene encodes CDR1 SNHLY and CDR2 FYNNEI. The CDR3 is 15 amino acids. V lost 4 bases and J 0 bases, leaving 10 bases between the germline ends. This CDR3 is CASSVQAGSYNEQFF. CDR3 DNA sequence: TGTGCCAGCAGTGTCCAAGCGGGCTCCTACAATGAGCAGTTCTTC.

V usage is TRBV28 and J usage is TRBJ2-3, with TRBD1 matching 9 bases. This CDR3 contains 13 residues. Per germline, CDR1 MDHEN and CDR2 SYDVKM. V was pared by 5 bases and J by 3 bases, with 0 bases of the junction left unmatched. The CDR3 here is CASSDRGTDTQYF. CDR3 nucleotide sequence: TGTGCCAGCAGTGACAGGGGGACAGATACGCAGTATTTT.

This chain uses TRBV7-6 with TRBJ1-6; D may be TRBD1 (5 bases). The CDR3 length is 16 residues. V shed 5 bases and J shed 7 bases, with 18 bases lying between them. In germline, CDR1 is SGHVS, CDR2 FNYEAQ. This chain's CDR3 is CASSPSLQERNSPLHF. CDR3 sequence (DNA): TGTGCCAGCAGCCCGAGCCTACAGGAACGCAATTCACCCCTCCACTTT.

V and J are TRBV3-1 (or the pseudogene TRBV3-2) and TRBJ2-5; no clear D. The CDR3 spans 16 residues. CDR1 is LGHDT, CDR2 YNNKEL, per germline (reference sequence). V was cut by 1 base and J by 1 base, with 13 bases left in between. The CDR3 DNA follows: TGTGCCAGCAGCCAAGGAACTGCCGCCTCCCAAGAGACCCAGTACTTC. Protein product: CASSQGTAASQETQYF.

This clone came up a few times. The CDR3: CASSVARDYIYEQYF. In DNA form, the CDR3 reads TGCGCCAGCAGCGTGGCGAGAGACTACATCTACGAGCAGTACTTC. The chain employs TRBV5-1 and TRBJ2-7; D may be TRBD2 (5 bases). Germline V gene lookup returns CDR1 SGHRS and CDR2 YFSETQ. The CDR3 is made up of 15 amino acids. V lost 4 bases and J 3 bases, leaving 17 bases between the germline ends.

This clone has only one observation. The chain joins TRBV28 to TRBJ2-7; 8 bases fit TRBD2. Losses at the gene ends were 7 bases for V and 7 bases for J; bases not matched to a gene: 12. Germline assignment: CDR1 MDHEN and CDR2 SYDVKM. The CDR3 extends over 14 amino acids. The CDR3 DNA reads as TGTGCCAGCAACGCCGGGACTAGTGTGGTGGAGCAGTACTTC. Translated: CASNAGTSVVEQYF. Variable domain in full (rest from reference TRBV28 and TRBJ2-7): DVKVTQSSRYLVKRTGEKVFLECVQDMDHENMFWYRQDPGLGLRLIYFSYDVKMKEKGDIPEGYSVSREKKERFSLILESASTNQTSMYLCASNAGTSVVEQYFGPGTRLTVT.

The CDR3 DNA reads as TGTGCCAGCAGTTTAGGGACAGAAGAGACCCAGTACTTC. Protein product: CASSLGTEETQYF. This rearrangement joins TRBV12-3 or TRBV12-4 to TRBJ2-5, with D perhaps matching TRBD1 (6 bases). CDR3 size: 13 residues. V lost 1 base and J 3 bases, leaving 6 bases between the germline ends.

J is TRBJ2-2 and V is TRBV19; 13 bases match TRBD2. CDR1 and CDR2 from the germline V gene are LNHDA and SQIVND (reference sequence). With 5 bases clipped from V and 1 base from J, the junction kept 7 bases outside the gene matches. This CDR3 spans 18 amino acids. This CDR3 reads CASSAPGLAGLNTGELFF. The CDR3 DNA sequence: TGTGCCAGTAGTGCCCCGGGACTAGCGGGACTGAACACCGGGGAGCTGTTTTTT.

The rearrangement uses TRBV2 and TRBJ1-2, with 7 bases that match TRBD1. The germline V gene encodes CDR1 SNHLY and CDR2 FYNNEI. The CDR3 runs 14 residues. V was clipped by 5 bases and J by 2 bases; unmatched bases: 5. CDR3 in DNA: TGTGCCAGCAGTCCTGACAGGGCGAACTATGGCTACACCTTC. This gives the protein CASSPDRANYGYTF.